A selection of T cell receptor beta chains follows, all from one sample in a study of blood T cell repertoires in COVID-19. Produced via immunoSEQ multiplex PCR; TCRdb's table is partial and in-frame only. This table holds 280,000 or so clones, roughly nine tenths found once. The specimen was PBMCs or T cells enriched from blood (not recorded which). All receptors come from a woman between 45 and 65 years old who had been exposed to COVID-19. CDR3s include the opening cysteine and the closing phenylalanine or tryptophan. D genes are given only for firm matches. Clone size is given for some rows only: seen once, a few or many times, or a class if the clone is expanded.

cdr3_nt | cdr3_aa | v_call | d_call | clone_size | j_call
TGTGCCAGCAGCACCACCGACAGGGGTGGCAATCAGCCCCAGCATTTT | CASSTTDRGGNQPQHF | TRBV7-9 | TRBD1 | . | TRBJ1-5
TGTGCCAGCAGCCGTCCGGGGGGCTGGGAGACCCAGTACTTC | CASSRPGGWETQYF | TRBV7-2 | . | . | TRBJ2-5
TGCGCCAGCAGCTCCAAAGGGCAGGGGGTCGCAACTAATGAAAAACTGTTTTTT | CASSSKGQGVATNEKLFF | TRBV5-1 | TRBD1 | once | TRBJ1-4
TGTGCCAGCCGTCGGGGGGTCTCCTACGAGCAGTACTTC | CASRRGVSYEQYF | TRBV6-5 | TRBD2 | once | TRBJ2-7
TGTGCCAGCAGCACCGGGACAGACCAAGAGACCCAGTACTTC | CASSTGTDQETQYF | TRBV11-2 | TRBD1 | . | TRBJ2-5
TGCGCCAGCAGCCAGAGTTACCATCCAGGGATAACTGGAAACACCATATATTTT | CASSQSYHPGITGNTIYF | TRBV4-1 | . | . | TRBJ1-3
TGTGCCAGCAGTGAAGTTAGTGGTCCTTCGGGGGAAGCTTTCTTT | CASSEVSGPSGEAFF | TRBV2 | . | few | TRBJ1-1
TGTGCCAGCAGCCAAGTAGGGGGTAATAATTCACCCCTCCACTTT | CASSQVGGNNSPLHF | TRBV3-1/TRBV3-2 | . | . | TRBJ1-6
TGTGCCAGCAGCTTGGAGGATAGCCGCTCCTACGAGCAGTACTTC | CASSLEDSRSYEQYF | TRBV7-8 | . | once | TRBJ2-7
TGTGCCAGCAGTTCTGGACTCTCCGGGGAGCTGTTTTTT | CASSSGLSGELFF | TRBV21-1 | . | . | TRBJ2-2
TGTGCCAGCAGTTTATTCTTCGGGGATTTACCCAATACCGGATATGAAAAACTGTTTTTT | CASSLFFGDLPNTGYEKLFF | TRBV28 | . | . | TRBJ1-4
TGTGCCAGCAGTGACGGGACAAATAATTCACCCCTCCACTTT | CASSDGTNNSPLHF | TRBV6-4 | . | . | TRBJ1-6
TGCGCCAGCAGCTTGGGCGGACAAGGTGGGGCCAACGTCCTGACTTTC | CASSLGGQGGANVLTF | TRBV5-1 | . | . | TRBJ2-6
TGTGCAAGTCGCTTAATGGAGGACAGGTACTTC | CASRLMEDRYF | TRBV12-2 | . | . | TRBJ2-7
TGTGCCAGCAGTGGGGCAGGGATTAGCACAGATACGCAGTATTTT | CASSGAGISTDTQYF | TRBV28 | . | . | TRBJ2-3
TGTGCCAGTAGTCCAGGGGGGACTCCCCTCTCGCATGGCTACACCTTC | CASSPGGTPLSHGYTF | TRBV19 | TRBD1 | once | TRBJ1-2
TGTGCCAGCAGTGACCTACAGGGGAACCGGGAAAAACTGTTTTTT | CASSDLQGNREKLFF | TRBV6-1 | TRBD1 | . | TRBJ1-4
TGTGCCAGCAGCGGGGACAAGTACGGCTACACCTTC | CASSGDKYGYTF | TRBV9 | . | . | TRBJ1-2
TGTGCCAGCAGTTTATGGGGCGGACTGAATGAAAAACTGTTTTTT | CASSLWGGLNEKLFF | TRBV28 | . | . | TRBJ1-4
TGTGCCAGCAGCTTTAGCGGGGGGGCCGGAGATACGCAGTATTTT | CASSFSGGAGDTQYF | TRBV7-2 | TRBD2 | . | TRBJ2-3
TGTGCCAGCAGCCCAGGCCGAGGGAATTCACCCCTCCACTTT | CASSPGRGNSPLHF | TRBV5-4 | . | . | TRBJ1-6